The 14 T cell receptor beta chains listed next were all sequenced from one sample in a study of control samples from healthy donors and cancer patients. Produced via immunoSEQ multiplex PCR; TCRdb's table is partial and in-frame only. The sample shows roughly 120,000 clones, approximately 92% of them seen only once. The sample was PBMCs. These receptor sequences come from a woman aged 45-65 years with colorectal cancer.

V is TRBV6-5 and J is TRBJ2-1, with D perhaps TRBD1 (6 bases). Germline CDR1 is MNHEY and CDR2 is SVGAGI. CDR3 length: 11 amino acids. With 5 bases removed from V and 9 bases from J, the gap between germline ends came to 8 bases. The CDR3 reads CASSQGIEQFF. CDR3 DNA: TGTGCCAGCAGTCAGGGGATTGAGCAGTTCTTC.

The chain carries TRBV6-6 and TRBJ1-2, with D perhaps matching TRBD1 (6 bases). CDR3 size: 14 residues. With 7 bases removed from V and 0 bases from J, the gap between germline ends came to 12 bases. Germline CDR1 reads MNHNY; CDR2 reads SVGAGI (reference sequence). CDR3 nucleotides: TGTGCCAGCAACTTACAGGGATCTAACTATGGCTACACCTTC. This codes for CASNLQGSNYGYTF.

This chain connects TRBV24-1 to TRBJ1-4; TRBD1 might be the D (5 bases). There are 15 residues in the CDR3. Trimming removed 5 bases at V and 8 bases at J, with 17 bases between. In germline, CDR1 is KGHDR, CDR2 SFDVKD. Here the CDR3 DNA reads TGTGCCACCAGTGTAGAGTTCCAGGGTGAAGAAAAACTGTTTTTT. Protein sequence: CATSVEFQGEEKLFF.

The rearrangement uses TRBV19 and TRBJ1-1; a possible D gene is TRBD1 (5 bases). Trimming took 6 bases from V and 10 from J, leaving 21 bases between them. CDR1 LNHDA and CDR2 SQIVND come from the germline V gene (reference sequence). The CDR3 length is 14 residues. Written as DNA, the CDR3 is TGTGCCAGTAGGCCCCGGGAGGGACCACCAAGAGCTTTCTTT. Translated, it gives CASRPREGPPRAFF.

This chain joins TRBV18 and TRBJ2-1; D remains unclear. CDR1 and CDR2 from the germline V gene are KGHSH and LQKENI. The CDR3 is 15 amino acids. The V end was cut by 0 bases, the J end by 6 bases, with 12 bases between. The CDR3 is CASSPPAPTGNEQFF. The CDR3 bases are TGTGCCAGCTCACCACCGGCGCCCACGGGCAATGAGCAGTTCTTC. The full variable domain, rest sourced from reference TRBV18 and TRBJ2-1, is NAGVMQNPRHLVRRRGQEARLRCSPMKGHSHVYWYRQLPEEGLKFMVYLQKENIIDESGMPKERFSAEFPKEGPSILRIQQVVRGDSAAYFCASSPPAPTGNEQFFGPGTRLTVL.

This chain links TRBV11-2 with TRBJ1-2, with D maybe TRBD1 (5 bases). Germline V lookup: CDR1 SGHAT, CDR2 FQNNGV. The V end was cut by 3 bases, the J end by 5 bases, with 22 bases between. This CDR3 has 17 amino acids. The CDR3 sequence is CASSFSGRFSGLYGYTF. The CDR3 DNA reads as TGTGCCAGCAGCTTTTCGGGTCGATTCTCAGGGCTGTATGGCTACACCTTC.

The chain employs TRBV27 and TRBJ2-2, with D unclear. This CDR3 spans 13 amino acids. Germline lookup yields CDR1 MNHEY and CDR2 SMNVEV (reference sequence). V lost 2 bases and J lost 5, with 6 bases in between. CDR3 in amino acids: CASSLEWTGELFF. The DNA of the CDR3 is TGTGCCAGCAGTTTAGAGTGGACCGGGGAGCTGTTTTTT.

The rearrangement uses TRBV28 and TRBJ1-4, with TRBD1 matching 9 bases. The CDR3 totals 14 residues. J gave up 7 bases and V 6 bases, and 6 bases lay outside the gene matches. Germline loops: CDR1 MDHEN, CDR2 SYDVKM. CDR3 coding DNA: TGTGCCAGCAGGTTACAGGGGGCGTTTGAAAAACTGTTTTTT. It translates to CASRLQGAFEKLFF. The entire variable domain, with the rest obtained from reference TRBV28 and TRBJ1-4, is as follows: DVKVTQSSRYLVKRTGEKVFLECVQDMDHENMFWYRQDPGLGLRLIYFSYDVKMKEKGDIPEGYSVSREKKERFSLILESASTNQTSMYLCASRLQGAFEKLFFGSGTQLSVL.

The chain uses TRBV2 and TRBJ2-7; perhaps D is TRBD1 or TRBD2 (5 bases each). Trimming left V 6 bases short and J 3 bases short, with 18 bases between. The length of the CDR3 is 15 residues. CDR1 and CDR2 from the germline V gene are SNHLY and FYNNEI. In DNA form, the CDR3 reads TGTGCCAGCAGGGGGACGGCCGGTCAACTCTACGAGCAGTACTTC. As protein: CASRGTAGQLYEQYF.

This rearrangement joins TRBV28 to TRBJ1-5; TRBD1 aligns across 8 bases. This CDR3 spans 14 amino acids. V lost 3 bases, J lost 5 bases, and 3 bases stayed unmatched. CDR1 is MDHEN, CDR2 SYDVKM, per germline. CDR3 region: CASSFSGGYQPQHF. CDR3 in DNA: TGTGCCAGCAGTTTTTCAGGGGGCTATCAGCCCCAGCATTTT.

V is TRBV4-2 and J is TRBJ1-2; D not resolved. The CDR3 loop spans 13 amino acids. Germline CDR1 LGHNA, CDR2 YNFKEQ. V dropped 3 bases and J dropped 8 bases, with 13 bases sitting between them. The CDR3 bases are TGTGCCAGCAGCCAGCTACAGATTGGAGGCTACACCTTC. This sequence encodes CASSQLQIGGYTF.

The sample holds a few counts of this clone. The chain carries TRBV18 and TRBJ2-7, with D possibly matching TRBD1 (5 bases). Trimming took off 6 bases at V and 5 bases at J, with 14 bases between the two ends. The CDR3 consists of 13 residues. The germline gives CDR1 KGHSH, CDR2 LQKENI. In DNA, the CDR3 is TGTGCCAGCTCTCAGCGCCAGGGTCACGAGCAGTACTTC. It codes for CASSQRQGHEQYF.

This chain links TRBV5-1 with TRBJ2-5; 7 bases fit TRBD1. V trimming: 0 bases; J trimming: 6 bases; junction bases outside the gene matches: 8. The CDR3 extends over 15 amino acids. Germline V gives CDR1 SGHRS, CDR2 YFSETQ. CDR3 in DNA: TGCGCCAGCAGCTTGGAACAGGGGTCCGGGAAGACCCAGTACTTC. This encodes CASSLEQGSGKTQYF.

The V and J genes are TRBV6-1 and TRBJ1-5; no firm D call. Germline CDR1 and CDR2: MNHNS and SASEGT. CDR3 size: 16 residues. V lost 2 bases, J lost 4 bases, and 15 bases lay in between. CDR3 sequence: CASSEMFAVPNQPQHF. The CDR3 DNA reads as TGTGCCAGCAGTGAAATGTTTGCAGTTCCAAATCAGCCCCAGCATTTT.